This T cell receptor (beta chain) was found in a study of blood T cells in healthy people across ages. Overall study results and limits: As age increased, TCR beta diversity per million T cells fell in a roughly linear fashion.

The study isolated at least 7 million PBMCs from each sample. A minimum of 6 micrograms of total RNA was extracted per sample. With a J-beta primer mix and a sample-barcoded 5' primer, a second PCR ran roughly 6 to 12 cycles. Using its own MiXCR run on the 5' RACE reads, TCRdb lists one record per CDR3 protein. Of a few hundred thousand distinct CDR3 sequences detected, about 25% appear once; the ten largest clones hold 3% to 4%. V was trimmed by 0 bases and J by 1 base, leaving 7 bases between them. The CDR3 is 14 residues long. CDR1 is SGHRS and CDR2 is YFSETQ in the germline V gene. Of note for this clonotype: Its matching antigen is unknown.

The same sample was also used in a study of T cells of mothers and their children.

The sequencing input was blood. The V gene is TRBV5-1, the J gene TRBJ1-1, with D unresolved. The TCR sequence derives from a boy between 2 and 10 years old in good health. CDR3 in amino acids: CASSLEVWNTEAFF. CDR3 nucleotides: TGCGCCAGCAGCTTGGAGGTATGGAACACTGAAGCTTTCTTT.